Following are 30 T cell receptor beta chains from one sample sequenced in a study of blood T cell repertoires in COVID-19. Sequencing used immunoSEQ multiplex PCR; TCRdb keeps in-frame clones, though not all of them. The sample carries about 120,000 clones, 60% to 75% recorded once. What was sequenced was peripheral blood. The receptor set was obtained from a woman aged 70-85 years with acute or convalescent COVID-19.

The DNA of the CDR3 is TGTGCCAGCTCACCACCGACAGGGAGAGGTGGCTACACCTTC. It specifies CASSPPTGRGGYTF. The chain combines TRBV18 with TRBJ1-2; 7 nucleotides align to TRBD1. Germline assignment: CDR1 KGHSH and CDR2 LQKENI. This CDR3 comprises 14 residues. The V gene end was trimmed by 0 bases and the J gene end by 7 bases; junction bases not matched to a gene: 5.

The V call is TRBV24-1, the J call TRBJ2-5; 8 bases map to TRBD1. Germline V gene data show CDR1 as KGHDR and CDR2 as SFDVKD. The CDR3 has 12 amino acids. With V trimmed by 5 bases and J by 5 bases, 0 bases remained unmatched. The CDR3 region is CATSGTGETQYF. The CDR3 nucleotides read TGTGCCACCAGTGGGACAGGGGAGACCCAGTACTTC.

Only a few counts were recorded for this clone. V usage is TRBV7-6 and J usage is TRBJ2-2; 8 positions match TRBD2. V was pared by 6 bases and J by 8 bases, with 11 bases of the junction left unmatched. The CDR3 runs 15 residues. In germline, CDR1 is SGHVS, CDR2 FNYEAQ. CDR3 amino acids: CASRRLAGGTGELFF. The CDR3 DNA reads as TGTGCCAGCAGACGATTGGCGGGGGGAACAGGGGAGCTGTTTTTT. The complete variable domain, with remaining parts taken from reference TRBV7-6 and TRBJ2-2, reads GAGVSQSPRYKVTKRGQDVALRCDPISGHVSLYWYRQALGQGPEFLTYFNYEAQQDKSGLPNDRFSAERPEGSISTLTIQRTEQRDSAMYRCASRRLAGGTGELFFGEGSRLTVL.

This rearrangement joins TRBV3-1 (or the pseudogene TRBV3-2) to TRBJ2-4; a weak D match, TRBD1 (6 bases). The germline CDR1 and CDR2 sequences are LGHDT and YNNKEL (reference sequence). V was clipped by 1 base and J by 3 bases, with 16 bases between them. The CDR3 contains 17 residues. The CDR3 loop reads CASSQVGWGLGKNIQYF. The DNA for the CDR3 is TGTGCCAGCAGCCAAGTCGGGTGGGGGCTAGGCAAAAACATTCAGTACTTC.

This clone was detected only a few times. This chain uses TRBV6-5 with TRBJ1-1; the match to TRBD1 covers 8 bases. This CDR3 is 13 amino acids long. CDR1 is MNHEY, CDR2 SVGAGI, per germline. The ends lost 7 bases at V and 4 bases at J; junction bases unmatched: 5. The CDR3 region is CASNGQGRTEAFF. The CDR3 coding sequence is TGTGCCAGCAATGGACAGGGACGCACTGAAGCTTTCTTT.

This CDR3 reads CASRTGPTGNTGELFF. Here the CDR3 DNA reads TGTGCCAGCAGGACAGGCCCGACAGGAAACACCGGGGAGCTGTTTTTT. The chain uses TRBV2 and TRBJ2-2; TRBD1 is a possible D gene (6 bases). Germline values: CDR1 SNHLY, CDR2 FYNNEI. V dropped 6 bases and J dropped 2 bases, with 16 bases sitting between them. This CDR3 is built from 16 residues.

Written as DNA, the CDR3 is TGCGCCAGCAGTAGGGGACAGGGAATTCAGCCCCAGCATTTT. Residues: CASSRGQGIQPQHF. V and J are TRBV10-2 and TRBJ1-5; TRBD1 aligns across 9 bases. Germline CDR1 reads WSHSY; CDR2 reads SAAADI. The CDR3 spans 14 residues. The junction had 5 bases not matched to a gene; V was cut back by 5 bases and J by 6 bases.

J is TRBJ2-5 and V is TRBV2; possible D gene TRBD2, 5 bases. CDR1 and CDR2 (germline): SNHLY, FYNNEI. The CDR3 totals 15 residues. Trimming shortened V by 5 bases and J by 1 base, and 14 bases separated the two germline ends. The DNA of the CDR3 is TGTGCCAGCAGTTCACTACGGGGAGCCCAAGAGACCCAGTACTTC. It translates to CASSSLRGAQETQYF.

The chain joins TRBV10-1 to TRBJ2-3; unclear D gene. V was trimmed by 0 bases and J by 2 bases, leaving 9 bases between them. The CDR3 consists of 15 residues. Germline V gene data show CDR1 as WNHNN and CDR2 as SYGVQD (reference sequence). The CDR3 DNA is TGCGCCAGCAGTGAGTCGGCTCCCTTCACAGATACGCAGTATTTT. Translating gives CASSESAPFTDTQYF.

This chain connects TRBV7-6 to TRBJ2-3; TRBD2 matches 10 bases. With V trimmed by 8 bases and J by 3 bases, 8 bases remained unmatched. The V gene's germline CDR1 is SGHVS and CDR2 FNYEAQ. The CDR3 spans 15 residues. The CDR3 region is CASRASGSMTDTQYF. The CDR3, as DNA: TGTGCCAGCCGGGCTAGCGGGAGTATGACAGATACGCAGTATTTT.

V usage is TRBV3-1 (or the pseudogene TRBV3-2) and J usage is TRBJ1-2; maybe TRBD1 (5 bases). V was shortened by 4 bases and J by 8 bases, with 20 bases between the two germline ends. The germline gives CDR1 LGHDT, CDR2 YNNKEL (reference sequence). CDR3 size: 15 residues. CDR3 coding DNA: TGTGCCAGCAGCCTACATACCGGGACTAAAGAGGGCTACACCTTC. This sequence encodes CASSLHTGTKEGYTF.

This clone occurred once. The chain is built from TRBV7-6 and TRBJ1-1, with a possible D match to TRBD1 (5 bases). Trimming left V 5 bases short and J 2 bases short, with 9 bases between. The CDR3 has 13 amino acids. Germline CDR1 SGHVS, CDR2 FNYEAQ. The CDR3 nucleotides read TGTGCCAGCAGCCAACAGGCAAACACTGAAGCTTTCTTT. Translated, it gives CASSQQANTEAFF.

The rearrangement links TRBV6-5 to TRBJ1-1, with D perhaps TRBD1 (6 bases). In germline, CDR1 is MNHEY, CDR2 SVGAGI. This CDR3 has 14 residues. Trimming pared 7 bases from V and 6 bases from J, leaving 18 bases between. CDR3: CASKNGGRESEAFF. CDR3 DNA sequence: TGTGCCAGCAAAAACGGGGGGCGCGAATCTGAAGCTTTCTTT.

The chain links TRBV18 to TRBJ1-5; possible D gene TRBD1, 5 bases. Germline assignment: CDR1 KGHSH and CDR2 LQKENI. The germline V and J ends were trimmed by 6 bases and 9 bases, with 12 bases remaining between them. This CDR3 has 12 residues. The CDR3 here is CASSRAQGPQHF. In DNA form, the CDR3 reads TGTGCCAGCTCGAGAGCTCAGGGGCCCCAGCATTTT. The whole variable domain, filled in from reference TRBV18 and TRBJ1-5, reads NAGVMQNPRHLVRRRGQEARLRCSPMKGHSHVYWYRQLPEEGLKFMVYLQKENIIDESGMPKERFSAEFPKEGPSILRIQQVVRGDSAAYFCASSRAQGPQHFGDGTRLSIL.

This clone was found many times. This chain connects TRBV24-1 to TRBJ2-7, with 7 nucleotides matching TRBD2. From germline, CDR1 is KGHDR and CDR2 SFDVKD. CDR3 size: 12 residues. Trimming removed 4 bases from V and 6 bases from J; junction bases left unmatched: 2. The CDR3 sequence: CATSDGTTEQYF. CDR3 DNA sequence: TGTGCCACCAGTGACGGGACTACCGAGCAGTACTTC.

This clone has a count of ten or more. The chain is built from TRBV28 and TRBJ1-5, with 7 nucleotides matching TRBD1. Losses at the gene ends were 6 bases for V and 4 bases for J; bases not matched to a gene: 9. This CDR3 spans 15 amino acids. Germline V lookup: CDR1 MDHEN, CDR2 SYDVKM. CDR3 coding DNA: TGTGCCAGCAGCAAAATAGGGGGCGCAAATCAGCCCCAGCATTTT. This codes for CASSKIGGANQPQHF.

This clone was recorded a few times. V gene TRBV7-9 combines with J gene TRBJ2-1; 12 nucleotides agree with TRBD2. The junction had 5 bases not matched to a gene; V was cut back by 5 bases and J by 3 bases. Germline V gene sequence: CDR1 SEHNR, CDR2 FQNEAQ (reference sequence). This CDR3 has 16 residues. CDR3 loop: CASSTGTSGFYNEQFF. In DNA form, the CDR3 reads TGTGCCAGCAGCACCGGGACTAGCGGGTTCTACAATGAGCAGTTCTTC. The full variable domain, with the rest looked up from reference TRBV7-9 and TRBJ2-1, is DTGVSQNPRHKITKRGQNVTFRCDPISEHNRLYWYRQTLGQGPEFLTYFQNEAQLEKSRLLSDRFSAERPKGSFSTLEIQRTEQGDSAMYLCASSTGTSGFYNEQFFGPGTRLTVL.

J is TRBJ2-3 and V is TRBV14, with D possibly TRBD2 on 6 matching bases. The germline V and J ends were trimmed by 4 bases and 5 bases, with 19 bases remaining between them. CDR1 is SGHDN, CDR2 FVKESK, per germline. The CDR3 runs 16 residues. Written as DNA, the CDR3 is TGTGCCAGCAGCCGGGCCGGGGCAGGGAGGCAAGATACGCAGTATTTT. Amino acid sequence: CASSRAGAGRQDTQYF.

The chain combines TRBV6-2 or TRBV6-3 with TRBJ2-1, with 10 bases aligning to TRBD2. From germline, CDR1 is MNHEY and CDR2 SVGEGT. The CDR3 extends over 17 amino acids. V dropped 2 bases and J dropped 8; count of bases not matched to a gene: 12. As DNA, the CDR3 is TGTGCCAGCAGTTACCCCGGAAGTACTAGCGGGGCGCATGAGCAGTTCTTC. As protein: CASSYPGSTSGAHEQFF.

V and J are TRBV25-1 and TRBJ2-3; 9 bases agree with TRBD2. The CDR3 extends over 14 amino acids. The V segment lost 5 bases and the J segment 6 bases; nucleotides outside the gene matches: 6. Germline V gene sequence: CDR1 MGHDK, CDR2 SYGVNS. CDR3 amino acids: CASSIAGVADTQYF. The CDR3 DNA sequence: TGTGCCAGCAGTATAGCGGGAGTGGCTGATACGCAGTATTTT.

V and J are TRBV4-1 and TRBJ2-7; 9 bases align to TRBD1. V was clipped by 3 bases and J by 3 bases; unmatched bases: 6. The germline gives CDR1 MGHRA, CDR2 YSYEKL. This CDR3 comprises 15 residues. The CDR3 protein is CASSQGQGPYYEQYF. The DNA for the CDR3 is TGCGCCAGCAGCCAGGGACAGGGACCCTACTACGAGCAGTACTTC.

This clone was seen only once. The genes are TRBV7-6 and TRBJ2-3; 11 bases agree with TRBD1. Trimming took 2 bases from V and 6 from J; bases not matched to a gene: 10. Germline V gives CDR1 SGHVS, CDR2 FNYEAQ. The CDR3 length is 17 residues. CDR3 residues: CASSLRPPGQGVDTQYF. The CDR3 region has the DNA TGTGCCAGCAGCTTACGACCGCCGGGACAGGGGGTGGATACGCAGTATTTT.

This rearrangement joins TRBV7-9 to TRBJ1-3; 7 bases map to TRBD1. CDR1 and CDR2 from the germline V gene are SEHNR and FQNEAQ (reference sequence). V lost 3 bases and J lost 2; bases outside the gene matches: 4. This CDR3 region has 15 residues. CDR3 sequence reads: CASSFQGGTGNTIYF. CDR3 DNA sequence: TGTGCCAGCAGCTTCCAGGGGGGCACTGGAAACACCATATATTTT.

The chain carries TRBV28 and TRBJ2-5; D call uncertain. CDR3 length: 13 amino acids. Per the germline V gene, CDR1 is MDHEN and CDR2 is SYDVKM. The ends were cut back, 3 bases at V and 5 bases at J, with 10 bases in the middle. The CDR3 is CASSFKESETQYF. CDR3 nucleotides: TGTGCCAGCAGTTTTAAGGAGTCGGAGACCCAGTACTTC.

The CDR3 here is CASSHGRTSGRPNNEQFF. Written as DNA, the CDR3 is TGTGCCAGCAGCCATGGGAGGACTAGCGGGAGGCCCAACAATGAGCAGTTCTTC. The genes are TRBV28 and TRBJ2-1; 14 bases are a match to TRBD2. The CDR3 has 18 amino acids. Germline V lookup: CDR1 MDHEN, CDR2 SYDVKM. J lost 5 bases, V lost 6 bases, and 12 bases had no gene match.

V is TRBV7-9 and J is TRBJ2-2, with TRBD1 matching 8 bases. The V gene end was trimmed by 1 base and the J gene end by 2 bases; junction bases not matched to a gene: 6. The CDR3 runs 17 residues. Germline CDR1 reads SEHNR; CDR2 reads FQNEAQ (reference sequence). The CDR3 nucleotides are TGTGCCAGCAGCTTAGTCCCCGGACAGGGCAACACCGGGGAGCTGTTTTTT. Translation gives CASSLVPGQGNTGELFF.

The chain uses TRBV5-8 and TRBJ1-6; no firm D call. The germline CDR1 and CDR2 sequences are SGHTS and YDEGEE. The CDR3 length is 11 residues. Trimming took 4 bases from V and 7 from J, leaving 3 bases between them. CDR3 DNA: TGTGCCAGCAGCCGGAATTCACCCCTCCACTTT. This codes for CASSRNSPLHF.

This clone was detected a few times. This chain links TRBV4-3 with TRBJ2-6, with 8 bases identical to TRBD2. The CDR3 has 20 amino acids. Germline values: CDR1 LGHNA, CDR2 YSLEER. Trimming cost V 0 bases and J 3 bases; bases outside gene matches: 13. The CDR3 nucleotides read TGCGCCAGCAGCCAAGATTTATATCGGGGGGGCTATTTTGGGGCCAACGTCCTGACTTTC. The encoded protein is CASSQDLYRGGYFGANVLTF.

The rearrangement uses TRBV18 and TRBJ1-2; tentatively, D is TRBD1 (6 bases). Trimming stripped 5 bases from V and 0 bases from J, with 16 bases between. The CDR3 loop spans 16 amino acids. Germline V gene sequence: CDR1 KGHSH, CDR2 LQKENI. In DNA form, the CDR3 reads TGTGCCAGCTCAACCTATCGGACAGTTACTAACTATGGCTACACCTTC. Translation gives CASSTYRTVTNYGYTF.

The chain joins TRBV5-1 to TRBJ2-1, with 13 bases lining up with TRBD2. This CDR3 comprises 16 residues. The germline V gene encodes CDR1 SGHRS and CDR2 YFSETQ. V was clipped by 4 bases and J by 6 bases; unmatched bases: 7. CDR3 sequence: CASSLTGTSGVNEQFF. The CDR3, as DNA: TGCGCCAGCAGCCTCACCGGGACTAGCGGGGTCAATGAGCAGTTCTTC.